Many counts were recorded for the clone carrying this TCR beta chain. Its antigen is unidentified. Unique molecular identifiers were incorporated into the prepared TCRbeta library. TCRdb reprocessed the PCR reads with MiXCR, giving one entry per CDR3 protein. The sample records some 200,000 distinct CDR3 sequences, around 9.9% being singletons. This sample is drawn from a study of T-cell reconstitution after alpha-beta-depleted transplantation in children. Study-wide results and caveats: Several patients had high TCRbeta diversity at day 60; it came from surviving recipient T cells and thymic progenitors. Expanded graft clones, several hundred of them, were reportedly the source of alpha-beta T cells about two months after transplant.

This specimen consisted of PBMCs, obtained before TCRalphabeta/CD19-depleted stem cell transplant. This TCR was recovered from a child younger than two with acute myeloid leukemia, due to receive a stem cell transplant.

The CDR3 is CASSQMPMGVSPLHF. CDR3 sequence (DNA): TGTGCCAGCAGCCAAATGCCTATGGGCGTTTCACCCCTCCACTTT. The chain combines TRBV3-1 with TRBJ1-6, with D uncertain. V was pared by 2 bases and J by 9 bases, with 14 bases between. Germline CDR1 reads LGHDT; CDR2 reads YNNKEL (reference sequence). The CDR3 is 15 amino acids.